Listed here are 15 T cell receptor beta chains from one sample, sequenced in a study of cytotoxic CD8 clonotypes in ibrutinib-treated CLL. Only in-frame clones appear in the TCRdb table, and some are missing; sequencing was by immunoSEQ multiplex PCR. The sample contains approximately 130,000 clones, around 84% of which appear only once. The source was PBMCs, collected after 24 months of ibrutinib treatment. The receptors stem from a human donor with chronic lymphocytic leukemia.

The CDR3 nucleotides read TGTGCCATCAGGCGGGACAGGGGCTTCGCGAACACCGGGGAGCTGTTTTTT. Translation gives CAIRRDRGFANTGELFF. The gene calls are TRBV10-3 and TRBJ2-2; 10 bases line up with TRBD1. The J segment lost 0 bases and the V segment lost 6 bases, leaving 7 bases of the junction unmatched. CDR3 length: 17 amino acids. Germline CDR1 and CDR2: ENHRY and SYGVKD.

J is TRBJ2-1 and V is TRBV11-3, with 7 bases that match TRBD1. The CDR3 extends over 13 amino acids. Germline trimming cut 5 bases from V and 5 bases from J; bases unmatched to any gene: 3. CDR1 is SGHNT, CDR2 YENEEA, per germline. CDR3 residues: CASSPGGHNEQFF. The CDR3 bases are TGTGCCAGCAGCCCAGGGGGACACAATGAGCAGTTCTTC.

J is TRBJ1-2 and V is TRBV6-6; D not certain. Germline V lookup: CDR1 MNHNY, CDR2 SVGAGI (reference sequence). Trimming cost V 7 bases and J 6 bases, with 18 bases left between them. There are 14 residues in the CDR3. Written as DNA, the CDR3 is TGTGCCAGCAACGAGTTGGGTCACTCGAATGGCTACACCTTC. This codes for CASNELGHSNGYTF.

This clone came up a few times. V is TRBV6-6 and J is TRBJ2-5; perhaps TRBD2 as D (5 bases). V was clipped by 6 bases and J by 4 bases, with 15 bases between them. The germline V gene has CDR1 MNHNY and CDR2 SVGAGI (reference sequence). The CDR3 contains 14 residues. For the CDR3, the DNA is TGTGCCAGCAGCGCCCTTGCGGGCGGAGAGACCCAGTACTTC. It specifies CASSALAGGETQYF.

The chain has TRBV19 and TRBJ2-1; 13 positions agree with TRBD2. The CDR3 is 15 residues long. Looked up from germline, CDR1 is LNHDA and CDR2 is SQIVND (reference sequence). V shed 3 bases, J shed 7 bases, and the junction held 3 bases outside the gene matches. The CDR3 loop reads CASSIPGLAGNEQFF. The CDR3 DNA reads as TGTGCCAGTAGTATCCCGGGACTAGCGGGAAATGAGCAGTTCTTC.

The J gene is TRBJ1-2, the V gene TRBV30; TRBD1 is a possible D gene (5 bases). The germline V gene has CDR1 GTSNPN and CDR2 SVGIG (reference sequence). The ends were cut back, 5 bases at V and 13 bases at J, with 23 bases in the middle. The CDR3 contains 13 residues. The CDR3 here is CAWSPTGGFSRTF. The DNA for the CDR3 is TGTGCCTGGTCGCCTACCGGGGGTTTCTCCCGCACCTTC. The whole variable domain, filled in from reference TRBV30 and TRBJ1-2, reads SQTIHQWPATLVQPVGSPLSLECTVEGTSNPNLYWYRQAAGRGLQLLFYSVGIGQISSEVPQNLSASRPQDRQFILSSKKLLLSDSGFYLCAWSPTGGFSRTFGSGTRLTVV.

This chain connects TRBV19 to TRBJ1-2; 7 bases line up with TRBD1. The V segment lost 2 bases and the J segment 1 base; nucleotides outside the gene matches: 4. This CDR3 has 15 amino acids. Per germline, CDR1 LNHDA and CDR2 SQIVND (reference sequence). The CDR3 DNA reads as TGTGCCAGTAGTATACCAGGGGGGGGTAACTATGGCTACACCTTC. Translated, it gives CASSIPGGGNYGYTF. Complete variable domain (other parts from reference TRBV19 and TRBJ1-2): DGGITQSPKYLFRKEGQNVTLSCEQNLNHDAMYWYRQDPGQGLRLIYYSQIVNDFQKGDIAEGYSVSREKKESFPLTVTSAQKNPTAFYLCASSIPGGGNYGYTFGSGTRLTVV.

This clone was seen once. The CDR3: CASSVGDSTDTQYF. The CDR3, as DNA: TGCGCCAGCAGTGTGGGGGACAGCACAGATACGCAGTATTTT. The chain is built from TRBV5-1 and TRBJ2-3; D tentatively reads TRBD1 or TRBD2 (5 bases each). The CDR3 loop spans 14 amino acids. V was pared by 5 bases and J by 0 bases, with 10 bases between. In germline, CDR1 is SGHRS, CDR2 YFSETQ.

This chain links TRBV21-1 with TRBJ2-2; TRBD1, the table's D call, was not compared with the DNA. TRBV21-1 is annotated as a pseudogene. This CDR3 has 15 residues. The CDR3 DNA reads as TGTGCCAGCAGCAAACACAGGGGCGGCACCGGGGAGCTGTTTTTT. Translated: CASSKHRGGTGELFF.

J is TRBJ1-2 and V is TRBV9; D is ambiguous. The germline V gene has CDR1 SGDLS and CDR2 YYNGEE. Deletions cut 3 bases from V and 6 bases from J, with 15 bases between. CDR3 length: 14 amino acids. In nucleotides, the CDR3 is TGTGCCAGCAGCGCGGATAGTTTGATCAATGGCTACACCTTC. Amino acid sequence: CASSADSLINGYTF.

V is TRBV4-2 and J is TRBJ2-5, with 13 bases that match TRBD2. The CDR3 has 15 residues. V shed 2 bases, J shed 5 bases, and the junction held 2 bases outside the gene matches. CDR1 LGHNA and CDR2 YNFKEQ come from the germline V gene. Here the CDR3 reads CASSQTSGGDETQYF. As DNA, the CDR3 is TGTGCCAGCAGCCAAACTAGCGGGGGGGACGAGACCCAGTACTTC.

V gene TRBV19 combines with J gene TRBJ2-2; D might be TRBD2 (5 bases). Deletions cut 10 bases from V and 4 bases from J, with 16 bases between. The CDR3 totals 14 residues. Germline loops: CDR1 LNHDA, CDR2 SQIVND (reference sequence). The DNA for the CDR3 is TGTGCCACCTTAAGATGGGCGGGCACCGGGGAGCTGTTTTTT. Encoded protein: CATLRWAGTGELFF.

The table lists this clone with a count of one. The rearrangement uses TRBV29-1 and TRBJ2-5; 8 bases agree with TRBD2. CDR3 size: 14 residues. In germline, CDR1 is SQVTM, CDR2 ANQGSEA. Germline trimming cut 4 bases from V and 5 bases from J; bases unmatched to any gene: 9. CDR3: CSVAGGPKLETQYF. CDR3 in DNA: TGCAGCGTTGCGGGGGGGCCCAAATTGGAGACCCAGTACTTC.

V is TRBV27 and J is TRBJ1-6; 10 nucleotides match TRBD1. This CDR3 is 15 amino acids long. The V gene's germline CDR1 is MNHEY and CDR2 SMNVEV (reference sequence). V lost 2 bases, J lost 7 bases, and 2 bases stayed unmatched. The CDR3 region is CASSLPGQGNSPLHF. In DNA, the CDR3 is TGTGCCAGCAGTTTACCGGGACAGGGGAATTCACCCCTCCACTTT.

The genes are TRBV7-2 and TRBJ2-3, with D possibly called TRBD1 or TRBD2 (5 bases each). V was trimmed by 3 bases and J by 0 bases, leaving 13 bases between them. The germline CDR1 and CDR2 sequences are SGHTA and FQGNSA. The CDR3 spans 16 residues. CDR3 protein: CASSFRGGGSTDTQYF. In nucleotides, the CDR3 is TGTGCCAGCAGCTTTCGGGGTGGGGGTAGCACAGATACGCAGTATTTT.